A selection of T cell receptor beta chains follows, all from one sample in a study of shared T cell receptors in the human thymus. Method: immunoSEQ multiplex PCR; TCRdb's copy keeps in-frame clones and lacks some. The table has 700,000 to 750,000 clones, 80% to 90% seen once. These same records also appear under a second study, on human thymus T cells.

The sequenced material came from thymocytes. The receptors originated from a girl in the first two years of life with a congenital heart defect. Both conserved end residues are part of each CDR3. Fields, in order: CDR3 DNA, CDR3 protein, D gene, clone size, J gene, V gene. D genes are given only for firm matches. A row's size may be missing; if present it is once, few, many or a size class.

TGTGCCAGCAGCCCCCACAGGGGGAGGACTGAAGCTTTCTTT,CASSPHRGRTEAFF,TRBD1,.,TRBJ1-1,TRBV9
TGTGCCAGCAGTTGCAGGGGGAATCAGCCCCAGCATTTT,CASSCRGNQPQHF,TRBD1,.,TRBJ1-5,TRBV6-5
TGTGCCAGTAGCCGAACTAACAATGGCTACACCTTC,CASSRTNNGYTF,.,.,TRBJ1-2,TRBV19
TGCGCCAGCAGCCGAAGATCGGAGGAATCACCCCTCCACTTT,CASSRRSEESPLHF,.,few,TRBJ1-6,TRBV4-3
TGTGCCAGCTCGCCTCGACAGGCTAAAGGCGGTGAAAATGGCTACACCTTC,CASSPRQAKGGENGYTF,.,once,TRBJ1-2,TRBV18
TGTGCCAGTACAACAGGAGACGAAACATTATCTCCTGGCTTCTTCCTTGAAGCTTTCTTT,CASTTGDETLSPGFFLEAFF,.,few,TRBJ1-1,TRBV19
TGTGCCAGCAGTTTATCGAGTCGATGGGGACAGCTTGGTCGTGGCTACACCTTC,CASSLSSRWGQLGRGYTF,TRBD1,.,TRBJ1-2,TRBV27
TGTGCCAGCAGCCCACCAACGACGGGGGGGGCCGTCCCAGATACGCAGTATTTT,CASSPPTTGGAVPDTQYF,TRBD2,.,TRBJ2-3,TRBV4-2
TGTGCCAGCAAGGGGGGGACTAGCGGGGGGGATACAGATACGCAGTATTTT,CASKGGTSGGDTDTQYF,TRBD2,.,TRBJ2-3,TRBV9
TGTGCTAGTGGTTTGGGCTTACAGGGGGTGGGGGATACGCAGTATTTT,CASGLGLQGVGDTQYF,TRBD1,.,TRBJ2-3,TRBV12-5
TGTGCCACCCTGGCGGAGGGGTCCTCGTGCACTGAAGCTTTCTTT,CATLAEGSSCTEAFF,.,.,TRBJ1-1,TRBV11-3
TGTGCCAGCAGCTCCGGGGGGGCGGGCACAGATACGCAGTATTTT,CASSSGGAGTDTQYF,TRBD2,.,TRBJ2-3,TRBV7-2
TGTGCCAGCACTGGAGGACGGATGACCTACGAGCAGTACTTC,CASTGGRMTYEQYF,.,.,TRBJ2-7,TRBV2
TGTGCCAGCAGCCCTTTTGAGGGGGCGGGGTATGGCTACACCTTC,CASSPFEGAGYGYTF,TRBD1,.,TRBJ1-2,TRBV28
TGTGCCAGCAGTAAAACCGGGGACAGGGTGAACACTGAAGCTTTCTTT,CASSKTGDRVNTEAFF,TRBD1,.,TRBJ1-1,TRBV2
TGCGCCAGCAGCTTGGATGGGCTCGGAGGCTACGAGCAGTACTTC,CASSLDGLGGYEQYF,.,.,TRBJ2-7,TRBV5-1
TGTGCCAGCAGCTTTTCCGGGACAGGGGGCCAGGGCTACACCTTC,CASSFSGTGGQGYTF,TRBD1,.,TRBJ1-2,TRBV7-6
TGTGCCAGCAGCTTGAGTGCGGGACAGGGGACTGACTATGGCTACACCTTC,CASSLSAGQGTDYGYTF,TRBD1,.,TRBJ1-2,TRBV5-6
TGTGCCAGTAGTATCAACAGTGCCGCTAATGAAAAACTGTTTTTT,CASSINSAANEKLFF,.,.,TRBJ1-4,TRBV19
TGCGCCAGCAGCCACCTAGGGGGGGGGATGGGGAACACTGAAGCTTTCTTT,CASSHLGGGMGNTEAFF,.,.,TRBJ1-1,TRBV4-3
TGTGCCAGCAGGTACCTCCGGGACACCATTAACTATGGCTACACCTTC,CASRYLRDTINYGYTF,.,.,TRBJ1-2,TRBV27
TGTGCCAGCAGTGCCCTTCTAGCGGTCACAGATACGCAGTATTTT,CASSALLAVTDTQYF,TRBD2,.,TRBJ2-3,TRBV28
TGCGCCAGCAGCCAAGATCGGCGGGGAGGCTACACCTTC,CASSQDRRGGYTF,.,.,TRBJ1-2,TRBV4-1
TGTGCCAGCAGCTTGGGGGTTCCGTCAGGACAGGGGACCTACGAGCAGTACTTC,CASSLGVPSGQGTYEQYF,TRBD1,.,TRBJ2-7,TRBV7-6
TGTGCCAGCAGTTTAGGGGGCGTCTATGGCTACACCTTC,CASSLGGVYGYTF,TRBD1,.,TRBJ1-2,TRBV6-5
TGTGCCAGCAGCCAAGACCCGGGACAGATGACAGATACGCAGTATTTT,CASSQDPGQMTDTQYF,TRBD1,.,TRBJ2-3,TRBV14
TGTGCCAGCAGCTTGGGGACAGCCAGGGATGGCTACACCTTC,CASSLGTARDGYTF,.,once,TRBJ1-2,TRBV5-6
TGTGCCAGCAGTTTTCTTGGGACAGGGACAAATGAAAAACTGTTTTTT,CASSFLGTGTNEKLFF,TRBD1,.,TRBJ1-4,TRBV27
TGTGCCAGCAGCTACATAAGGGGGTTTAATAATTGGGGATCACCCCTCCACTTT,CASSYIRGFNNWGSPLHF,.,.,TRBJ1-6,TRBV7-9
TGTGCCAGCAACACGGGGAGGCCCAACTCTGGAAACACCATATATTTT,CASNTGRPNSGNTIYF,.,.,TRBJ1-3,TRBV5-8
TGCGCCAGCAGCTTGGCTGCCAGGGAAAAGCCCTATGGCTACACCTTC,CASSLAAREKPYGYTF,.,.,TRBJ1-2,TRBV5-1
TGTGCCAGCAGCTTACGACACAGGGGGGACTATGGCTACACCTTC,CASSLRHRGDYGYTF,TRBD1,.,TRBJ1-2,TRBV7-2
TGTGCCAGCAGCCAAGGTCCAGCGGGGGGTATCGCGAACACCGGGGAGCTGTTTTTT,CASSQGPAGGIANTGELFF,TRBD2,.,TRBJ2-2,TRBV14
TGTGCCAGCAGCTGGGTCAGGGGGCCCTATGGCTACACCTTC,CASSWVRGPYGYTF,TRBD1,.,TRBJ1-2,TRBV5-6
TGTGCCAGCAGCTTACGGGACAGTTCTTATGAAGCTTTCTTT,CASSLRDSSYEAFF,TRBD1,.,TRBJ1-1,TRBV7-8
TGTGCCACCCGCCCGGGGGGGATGAATTCACCCCTCCACTTT,CATRPGGMNSPLHF,.,.,TRBJ1-6,TRBV15
TGTGCCAGCAGCCAAGAGGACAGGGGGCTTGATACGCAGTATTTT,CASSQEDRGLDTQYF,TRBD1,.,TRBJ2-3,TRBV14
TGTGCCAGCAGCTTGGCCTATCTAGGCCCCAATTCACCCCTCCACTTT,CASSLAYLGPNSPLHF,.,.,TRBJ1-6,TRBV5-5
TGTGCCAGCTCACCCAGGGGATCCACAGATACGCAGTATTTT,CASSPRGSTDTQYF,.,once,TRBJ2-3,TRBV18
TGTGCCAGCAGATGTAGCGGGGCCCCTATGAAGCAGTACTTC,CASRCSGAPMKQYF,TRBD2,.,TRBJ2-7,TRBV11-2
TGTGCCAGCAGGGCATTCGAGGCAGGGGGCGGAGATGGCTACACCTTC,CASRAFEAGGGDGYTF,TRBD1,.,TRBJ1-2,TRBV27
TGTGCCAGCAGTGACTCTGTGGGAGGGGAAGCTTTCTTT,CASSDSVGGEAFF,.,few,TRBJ1-1,TRBV6-4
TGTGCCAGCACCCCCGGACAGCAAGTGAACTATGGCTACACCTTC,CASTPGQQVNYGYTF,.,.,TRBJ1-2,TRBV6-5
TGTGCCAGCAGGGATATGGGGGACAGGGGCACAGATACGCAGTATTTT,CASRDMGDRGTDTQYF,TRBD1,.,TRBJ2-3,TRBV5-6
TGTGCCAGCAGCTATAGCGGGGGGGACCCCTACAATGAGCAGTTCTTC,CASSYSGGDPYNEQFF,TRBD2,.,TRBJ2-1,TRBV11-2
TGCGCCAGCAGCTTGGGGGGCAGCTCTAGCACAGATACGCAGTATTTT,CASSLGGSSSTDTQYF,.,.,TRBJ2-3,TRBV5-1
TGCGCCAGCAGCTTTGTGACACCAAGGAACACTGAAGCTTTCTTT,CASSFVTPRNTEAFF,.,.,TRBJ1-1,TRBV5-1
TGTGCCAGCAGTAATTCTAGACAGACCTATGGCTACACCTTC,CASSNSRQTYGYTF,.,.,TRBJ1-2,TRBV2
TGTGCCAGCAGCTCCGGGACAGTACCATCAACTAATGAAAAACTGTTTTTT,CASSSGTVPSTNEKLFF,TRBD1,.,TRBJ1-4,TRBV14
TGTGCCAGTAGTACGCGGGGACAGGGAAATCAGCCCCAGCATTTT,CASSTRGQGNQPQHF,TRBD1,few,TRBJ1-5,TRBV19
TGTGCCATCAGTGAGTACCTACCCCGACTTGAAGAGACCCAGTACTTC,CAISEYLPRLEETQYF,.,.,TRBJ2-5,TRBV10-3
TGCGCCAGCAGCCCCCGATTTACGAGCTCTGGAAACACCATATATTTT,CASSPRFTSSGNTIYF,.,.,TRBJ1-3,TRBV5-1
TGTGCCAGCAGTGAAAGCCGGTACTCTGGAAACACCATATATTTT,CASSESRYSGNTIYF,.,.,TRBJ1-3,TRBV6-1
TGTGCCAGCAGTCCGAACAGGGAGTACACCGGGGAGCTGTTTTTT,CASSPNREYTGELFF,.,.,TRBJ2-2,TRBV25-1
TGTGCCACCAGCAGAGGACATAAGGCTTTCTTT,CATSRGHKAFF,.,.,TRBJ1-1,TRBV15
TGTGCCAGCAGTGAGGCCGACAGGGGGGAGAGCGACAACTCCTACGAGCAGTACTTC,CASSEADRGESDNSYEQYF,TRBD1,.,TRBJ2-7,TRBV6-1
TGTGCCAGCAGTGCGAACCCAAATGAGCAGTTCTTC,CASSANPNEQFF,.,.,TRBJ2-1,TRBV6-6